This T cell receptor (beta chain) is drawn from a study of Graves' ophthalmopathy and Graves' hyperthyroidism. Whole-study results and caveats: In blood, most expanded thyroid clonotypes above 0.001 frequency were also detected.

The authors amplified TCR beta CDR3 regions from RNA transcripts. First-round RT-PCR relied on HTBI primers, and a second-round multiplex PCR came next. MiXCR was run by TCRdb on the multiplex PCR reads, yielding one entry per CDR3 protein. Of roughly 50,000 distinct CDR3 sequences listed, less than 65% are singletons. V was shortened by 5 bases and J by 6 bases, with 12 bases between the two germline ends. The germline CDR1 and CDR2 sequences are SGHTA and FQGNSA. The CDR3 spans 13 residues. With respect to this clonotype: What it binds is not known.

Excluded were patients with other autoimmune diseases, uncontrolled infections, pregnancy or lactation. Clinical symptoms, serum thyroxine, TRAb, thyroid ultrasound and orbital computed tomography determined diagnosis. The gene calls are TRBV7-2 and TRBJ2-3, with D unresolved. Sequencing used peripheral blood. The sequence was obtained from an adult man with Graves' ophthalmopathy. The CDR3 sequence is CASSNLLRDTQYF. In DNA, the CDR3 is TGTGCCAGCAGCAACCTGTTGCGGGATACGCAGTATTTT.